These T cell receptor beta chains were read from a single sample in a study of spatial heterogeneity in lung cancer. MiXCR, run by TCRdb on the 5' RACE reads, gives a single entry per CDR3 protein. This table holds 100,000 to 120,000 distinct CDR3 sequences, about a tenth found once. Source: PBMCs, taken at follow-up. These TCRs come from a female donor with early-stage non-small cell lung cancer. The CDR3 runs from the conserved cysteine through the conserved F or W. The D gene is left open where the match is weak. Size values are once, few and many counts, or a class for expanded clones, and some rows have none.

cdr3_aa: CASSVSGLAFDEQFF
cdr3_nt: TGTGCCAGCAGCGTAAGTGGACTAGCCTTTGATGAGCAGTTCTTC
j_call: TRBJ2-1
clone_size: -
d_call: TRBD2
v_call: TRBV9

cdr3_aa: CASSLGSALGTDTQYF
cdr3_nt: TGTGCCAGCAGCTTAGGTTCGGCACTGGGCACAGATACGCAGTATTTT
j_call: TRBJ2-3
clone_size: -
d_call: -
v_call: TRBV7-2

cdr3_aa: CASRKRAAVDNEQFF
cdr3_nt: TGTGCCAGCAGAAAGAGGGCAGCTGTGGACAATGAGCAGTTCTTC
j_call: TRBJ2-1
clone_size: few
d_call: -
v_call: TRBV27

cdr3_aa: CATSLDLSTDTQYF
cdr3_nt: TGTGCCACCAGCCTCGACCTCAGCACAGATACGCAGTATTTT
j_call: TRBJ2-3
clone_size: many
d_call: -
v_call: TRBV24-1

cdr3_aa: CSSRLGSSEQFF
cdr3_nt: TGCAGCTCCCGCCTGGGGTCAAGTGAGCAGTTCTTC
j_call: TRBJ2-1
clone_size: few
d_call: -
v_call: TRBV29-1

cdr3_aa: CASSSQFGGQETQYF
cdr3_nt: TGTGCCAGCAGCTCGCAATTCGGGGGCCAAGAGACCCAGTACTTC
j_call: TRBJ2-5
clone_size: few
d_call: -
v_call: TRBV7-2

cdr3_aa: CASSLTGTSGVGRNNEQFF
cdr3_nt: TGTGCCAGCAGTTTGACCGGGACTAGCGGGGTAGGGCGGAACAATGAGCAGTTCTTC
j_call: TRBJ2-1
clone_size: many
d_call: TRBD2
v_call: TRBV6-2/TRBV6-3

cdr3_aa: CSVVTQGDTEAFF
cdr3_nt: TGCAGCGTTGTTACCCAGGGGGACACTGAAGCTTTCTTT
j_call: TRBJ1-1
clone_size: few
d_call: TRBD1
v_call: TRBV29-1

cdr3_aa: CASSGTGRGNTIYF
cdr3_nt: TGTGCCAGCAGTGGAACAGGGAGAGGAAACACCATATATTTT
j_call: TRBJ1-3
clone_size: few
d_call: -
v_call: TRBV6-5

cdr3_aa: CASSFSREENIQYF
cdr3_nt: TGTGCCAGCAGCTTTTCGAGGGAGGAAAACATTCAGTACTTC
j_call: TRBJ2-4
clone_size: many
d_call: -
v_call: TRBV7-2

cdr3_aa: CSAAPMSGLNTEAFF
cdr3_nt: TGCAGTGCGGCCCCGATGTCAGGGTTAAACACTGAAGCTTTCTTT
j_call: TRBJ1-1
clone_size: many
d_call: -
v_call: TRBV20-1

cdr3_aa: CASSPGLADLTDTQYF
cdr3_nt: TGTGCCAGCAGCCCGGGACTAGCGGATCTCACAGATACGCAGTATTTT
j_call: TRBJ2-3
clone_size: few
d_call: TRBD2
v_call: TRBV12-3/TRBV12-4

cdr3_aa: CASSPLGVGLDTGELFF
cdr3_nt: TGTGCCAGCAGTCCCTTGGGGGTCGGCCTGGACACCGGGGAGCTGTTTTTT
j_call: TRBJ2-2
clone_size: many
d_call: -
v_call: TRBV27

cdr3_aa: CASSSGALGNSPLHF
cdr3_nt: TGTGCCAGCAGTTCCGGGGCCCTTGGGAATTCACCCCTCCACTTT
j_call: TRBJ1-6
clone_size: many
d_call: -
v_call: TRBV27

cdr3_aa: CASSFIWPDNQPQHF
cdr3_nt: TGTGCCAGCAGTTTCATCTGGCCAGACAATCAGCCCCAGCATTTT
j_call: TRBJ1-5
clone_size: -
d_call: -
v_call: TRBV28

cdr3_aa: CASRGVNYGYTF
cdr3_nt: TGTGCCAGCAGGGGGGTTAACTATGGCTACACCTTC
j_call: TRBJ1-2
clone_size: -
d_call: -
v_call: TRBV2

cdr3_aa: CASSREGGSYEQYF
cdr3_nt: TGTGCCAGCAGCCGAGAGGGGGGCTCCTACGAGCAGTACTTC
j_call: TRBJ2-7
clone_size: few
d_call: -
v_call: TRBV3-1

cdr3_aa: CSAFADSYNEQFF
cdr3_nt: TGCAGTGCATTCGCGGACTCCTACAATGAGCAGTTCTTC
j_call: TRBJ2-1
clone_size: few
d_call: -
v_call: TRBV20-1

cdr3_aa: CASSPADSWGYTF
cdr3_nt: TGTGCCAGCTCACCAGCCGACAGTTGGGGCTACACCTTC
j_call: TRBJ1-2
clone_size: -
d_call: -
v_call: TRBV18

cdr3_aa: CASSSLPGALNNEQFF
cdr3_nt: TGTGCCAGCAGCTCGCTACCAGGGGCGTTGAACAATGAGCAGTTCTTC
j_call: TRBJ2-1
clone_size: -
d_call: -
v_call: TRBV7-9

cdr3_aa: CASSQGLAEQETQYF
cdr3_nt: TGTGCCAGCAGCCAAGGACTAGCGGAGCAAGAGACCCAGTACTTC
j_call: TRBJ2-5
clone_size: many
d_call: TRBD2
v_call: TRBV3-1

cdr3_aa: CASSREAIGELFF
cdr3_nt: TGTGCCAGCAGCCGCGAAGCGATCGGGGAGCTGTTTTTT
j_call: TRBJ2-2
clone_size: few
d_call: -
v_call: TRBV3-1

cdr3_aa: CASSRANSGNTIYF
cdr3_nt: TGTGCCAGCAGCCGCGCCAACTCTGGAAACACCATATATTTT
j_call: TRBJ1-3
clone_size: many
d_call: -
v_call: TRBV7-9

cdr3_aa: CASSPPSGLPGTGELFF
cdr3_nt: TGTGCCAGCAGCCCTCCTTCAGGTCTGCCCGGCACCGGGGAGCTGTTTTTT
j_call: TRBJ2-2
clone_size: few
d_call: -
v_call: TRBV7-9

cdr3_aa: CASSLWQGENEQFF
cdr3_nt: TGTGCCAGCAGCTTGTGGCAGGGGGAGAATGAGCAGTTCTTC
j_call: TRBJ2-1
clone_size: many
d_call: TRBD1
v_call: TRBV5-4

cdr3_aa: CASSLVSATTQGTQYF
cdr3_nt: TGCGCCAGCAGCTTGGTTTCGGCTACTACCCAAGGGACCCAGTACTTC
j_call: TRBJ2-5
clone_size: -
d_call: -
v_call: TRBV5-1

cdr3_aa: CASSILAGSYNEQFF
cdr3_nt: TGTGCCAGCAGCATACTAGCGGGATCCTACAATGAGCAGTTCTTC
j_call: TRBJ2-1
clone_size: many
d_call: TRBD2
v_call: TRBV7-9

cdr3_aa: CASSLAPTGSNTEAFF
cdr3_nt: TGTGCCAGCAGCTTAGCCCCGACAGGGTCGAACACTGAAGCTTTCTTT
j_call: TRBJ1-1
clone_size: few
d_call: TRBD1
v_call: TRBV11-1

cdr3_aa: CASSSEGIQYF
cdr3_nt: TGTGCCAGCAGCTCGGAGGGGATTCAGTACTTC
j_call: TRBJ2-4
clone_size: -
d_call: -
v_call: TRBV7-2

cdr3_aa: CASSARPRPARGEKLFF
cdr3_nt: TGTGCCAGCAGTGCACGCCCGAGGCCGGCGCGGGGTGAAAAACTGTTTTTT
j_call: TRBJ1-4
clone_size: -
d_call: -
v_call: TRBV27

cdr3_aa: CSVGPRLGYEQYF
cdr3_nt: TGCAGCGTCGGACCAAGGCTTGGCTACGAGCAGTACTTC
j_call: TRBJ2-7
clone_size: -
d_call: -
v_call: TRBV29-1

cdr3_aa: CASSRTSSGNTIYF
cdr3_nt: TGTGCCAGCAGCCGAACCAGCTCTGGAAACACCATATATTTT
j_call: TRBJ1-3
clone_size: -
d_call: -
v_call: TRBV3-1

cdr3_aa: CASSQGGANVLTF
cdr3_nt: TGTGCCAGCAGCCAGGGAGGGGCCAACGTCCTGACTTTC
j_call: TRBJ2-6
clone_size: many
d_call: -
v_call: TRBV3-1

cdr3_aa: CAWTSDYRMNTEAFF
cdr3_nt: TGTGCCTGGACGTCGGATTACAGGATGAACACTGAAGCTTTCTTT
j_call: TRBJ1-1
clone_size: many
d_call: -
v_call: TRBV30

cdr3_aa: CALSPISNYGYTF
cdr3_nt: TGTGCCTTATCGCCAATTTCTAACTATGGCTACACCTTC
j_call: TRBJ1-2
clone_size: many
d_call: -
v_call: TRBV28

cdr3_aa: CASSPQLAVYNEQFF
cdr3_nt: TGTGCCAGCAGCCCCCAACTAGCGGTGTACAATGAGCAGTTCTTC
j_call: TRBJ2-1
clone_size: few
d_call: TRBD2
v_call: TRBV7-3

cdr3_aa: CASSAGTGGNSPLHF
cdr3_nt: TGTGCCAGCAGCGCCGGGACAGGGGGTAATTCACCCCTCCACTTT
j_call: TRBJ1-6
clone_size: few
d_call: TRBD1
v_call: TRBV7-9

cdr3_aa: CSAKTSFNEQFF
cdr3_nt: TGCAGTGCCAAGACTAGCTTTAATGAGCAGTTCTTC
j_call: TRBJ2-1
clone_size: -
d_call: TRBD2
v_call: TRBV20-1

cdr3_aa: CASSAFGTENTEAFF
cdr3_nt: TGTGCCAGCAGCGCATTCGGGACAGAGAACACTGAAGCTTTCTTT
j_call: TRBJ1-1
clone_size: few
d_call: TRBD1
v_call: TRBV7-2